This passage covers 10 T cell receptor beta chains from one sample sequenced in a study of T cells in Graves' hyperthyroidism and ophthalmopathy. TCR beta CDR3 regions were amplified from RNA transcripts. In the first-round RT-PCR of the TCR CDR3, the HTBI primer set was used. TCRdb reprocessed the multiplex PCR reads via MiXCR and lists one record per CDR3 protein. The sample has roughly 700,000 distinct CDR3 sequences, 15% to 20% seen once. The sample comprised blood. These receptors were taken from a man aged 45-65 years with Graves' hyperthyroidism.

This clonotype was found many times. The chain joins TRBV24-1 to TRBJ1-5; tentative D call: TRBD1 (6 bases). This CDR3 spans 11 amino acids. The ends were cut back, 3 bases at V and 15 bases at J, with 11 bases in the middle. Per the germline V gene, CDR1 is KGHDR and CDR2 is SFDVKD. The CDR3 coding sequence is TGTGCCACCAGTGATCCGGACAGCTGGCATTTT. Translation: CATSDPDSWHF.

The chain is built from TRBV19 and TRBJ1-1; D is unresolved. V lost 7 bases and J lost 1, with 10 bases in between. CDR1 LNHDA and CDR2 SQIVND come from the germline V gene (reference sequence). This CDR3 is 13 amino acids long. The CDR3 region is CASTSAGNTEAFF. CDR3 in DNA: TGTGCCAGTACCTCTGCCGGGAACACTGAAGCTTTCTTT.

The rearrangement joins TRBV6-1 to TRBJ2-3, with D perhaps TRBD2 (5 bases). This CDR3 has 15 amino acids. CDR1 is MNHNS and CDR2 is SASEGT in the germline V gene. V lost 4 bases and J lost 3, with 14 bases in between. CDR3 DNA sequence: TGTGCCAGCAGTGTTTCCATAACGGGGACAGATACGCAGTATTTT. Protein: CASSVSITGTDTQYF.

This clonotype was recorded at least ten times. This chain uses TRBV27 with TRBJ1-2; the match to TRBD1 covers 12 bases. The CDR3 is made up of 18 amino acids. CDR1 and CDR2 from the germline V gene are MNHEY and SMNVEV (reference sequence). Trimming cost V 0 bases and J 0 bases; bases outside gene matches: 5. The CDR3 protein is CASSLSGDRGPPNYGYTF. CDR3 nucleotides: TGTGCCAGCAGTTTATCGGGGGACAGGGGGCCTCCTAACTATGGCTACACCTTC.

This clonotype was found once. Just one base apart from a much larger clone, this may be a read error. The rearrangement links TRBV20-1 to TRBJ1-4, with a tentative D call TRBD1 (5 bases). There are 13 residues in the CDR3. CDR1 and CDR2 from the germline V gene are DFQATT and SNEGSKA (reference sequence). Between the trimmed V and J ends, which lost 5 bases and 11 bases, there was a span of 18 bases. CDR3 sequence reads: CSAPARQGGKLFF. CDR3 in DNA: TGCAGTGCTCCCGCCCGGCAGGGCGGGAAACTGTTTTTT.

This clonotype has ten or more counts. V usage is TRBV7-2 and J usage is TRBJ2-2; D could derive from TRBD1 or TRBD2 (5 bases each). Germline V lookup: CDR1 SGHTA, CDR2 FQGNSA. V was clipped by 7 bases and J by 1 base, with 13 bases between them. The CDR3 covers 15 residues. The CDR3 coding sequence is TGTGCCAGCAACCTGGGACGACAGAACACCGGGGAGCTGTTTTTT. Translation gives CASNLGRQNTGELFF. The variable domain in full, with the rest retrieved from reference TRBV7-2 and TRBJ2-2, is GAGVSQSPSNKVTEKGKDVELRCDPISGHTALYWYRQSLGQGLEFLIYFQGNSAPDKSGLPSDRFSAERTGGSVSTLTIQRTQQEDSAVYLCASNLGRQNTGELFFGEGSRLTVL.

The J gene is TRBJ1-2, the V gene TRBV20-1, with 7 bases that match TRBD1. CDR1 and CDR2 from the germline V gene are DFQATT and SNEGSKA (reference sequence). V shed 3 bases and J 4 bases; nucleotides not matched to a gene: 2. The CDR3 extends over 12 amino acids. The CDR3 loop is CSARYRGYGYTF. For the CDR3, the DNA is TGCAGTGCTAGGTACAGGGGCTATGGCTACACCTTC.

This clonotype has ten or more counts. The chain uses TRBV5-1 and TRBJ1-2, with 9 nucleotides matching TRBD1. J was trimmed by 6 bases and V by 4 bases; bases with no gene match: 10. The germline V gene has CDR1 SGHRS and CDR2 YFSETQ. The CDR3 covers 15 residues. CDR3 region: CASSPRDRASDGYTF. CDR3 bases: TGCGCCAGCAGCCCCCGGGACAGGGCGTCGGATGGCTACACCTTC.

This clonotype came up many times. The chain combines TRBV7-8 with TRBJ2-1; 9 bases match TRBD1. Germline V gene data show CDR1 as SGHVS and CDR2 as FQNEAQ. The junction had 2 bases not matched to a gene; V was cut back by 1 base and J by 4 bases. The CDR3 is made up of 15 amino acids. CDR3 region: CASSLDRGQYNEQFF. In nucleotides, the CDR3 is TGTGCCAGCAGCTTAGACAGGGGGCAGTACAATGAGCAGTTCTTC.

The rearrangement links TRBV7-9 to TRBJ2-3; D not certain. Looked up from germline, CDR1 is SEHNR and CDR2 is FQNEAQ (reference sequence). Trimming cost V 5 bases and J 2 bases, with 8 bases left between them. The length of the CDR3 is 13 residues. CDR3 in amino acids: CASSPFLTDTQYF. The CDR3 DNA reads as TGTGCCAGCAGCCCATTCCTCACAGATACGCAGTATTTT.